The sequence of this T cell receptor beta chain was determined in a study of blood T cell repertoires in COVID-19. About the study: Both acute and convalescent COVID-19 samples were obtained from the United States, Italy and Spain. The analysed material was cDNA or gDNA that came from T cells, B-cell-depleted T cells, or PBMCs.

CDR1 and CDR2 from the germline V gene are SNHLY and FYNNEI. The CDR3 totals 15 residues. With regard to this clone: The junction departs from the called germline gene at one end, perhaps through a read error.

As handled by the study authors: Reference gene primer amplification gave estimated nucleated cell counts. Sequencing used immunoSEQ multiplex PCR; TCRdb keeps in-frame clones, though not all of them. V and J calls and clone size are as listed in that table; D and trimming were resolved from the DNA. The table includes approximately 69,000 clones, 85% to 90% detected once. This TCR came from a man over 45 with acute or convalescent COVID-19. The sample comprised peripheral blood. The chain combines TRBV2 with TRBJ2-3; 10 bases are a match to TRBD2. For the CDR3, the DNA is TGTGCCAGCAGGGAAGCGGGAGGGCCGGTAGATACGCAGTATTTT. Its protein is CASREAGGPVDTQYF.